This is a list of T cell receptor beta chains from one sample in a study of glioma-infiltrating T cells. TCRdb reprocessed the multiplex PCR reads via MiXCR and lists one record per CDR3 protein. The repertoire holds thousands of distinct CDR3 sequences, with under 30% as singletons. The specimen sequenced was glioma tissue, nonneoplastic brain tissue, or PBMCs (not recorded which). The receptors stem from a human donor with low-grade glioma or glioblastoma, undergoing nonglioma brain surgery, or in good health (not recorded which). CDR3s include the opening cysteine and the closing phenylalanine or tryptophan. Fields, in order: clone size, V gene, D gene, J gene, CDR3 DNA, CDR3 protein. The D gene is left open where the match is weak. Only some rows state a clone size, as once, few, many or a class for expanded clones.

size: .; V: TRBV27; D: TRBD1; J: TRBJ2-1; DNA: TGTGCCAGCAGACGCTCCGGGACAGCTCATTCCTACAATGAGCAGTTCTTC; CDR3: CASRRSGTAHSYNEQFF
size: .; V: TRBV6-1; D: .; J: TRBJ1-3; DNA: TGTGCCAGCAGTGCGACACTTTTGGACGGAAACACCATATATTTT; CDR3: CASSATLLDGNTIYF
size: few; V: TRBV12-5; D: TRBD2; J: TRBJ2-1; DNA: TGTGCTACCCAGGCTAGCGGGAGATTTACCTACAATGAGCAGTTCTTC; CDR3: CATQASGRFTYNEQFF
size: many; V: TRBV10-3; D: TRBD2; J: TRBJ2-5; DNA: TGTGCCATCAGTGCCCGGGAGGGCCCTGGGGAGACCCAGTACTTC; CDR3: CAISAREGPGETQYF
size: many; V: TRBV12-3/TRBV12-4; D: TRBD2; J: TRBJ2-5; DNA: TGTGCCAGCAGGACTAGCGGAGAGACCCAGTACTTC; CDR3: CASRTSGETQYF
size: many; V: TRBV10-3; D: .; J: TRBJ2-1; DNA: TGTGCCATCAGTGATAAGTCCGCGGGAAGGTCCTACAATGAGCAGTTCTTC; CDR3: CAISDKSAGRSYNEQFF
size: .; V: TRBV2; D: TRBD1; J: TRBJ1-5; DNA: TGTGCCAGCCCCGGGACAGGCAGCAATCAGCCCCAGCATTTT; CDR3: CASPGTGSNQPQHF
size: medium-sized; V: TRBV6-6; D: TRBD1; J: TRBJ2-1; DNA: TGTGCCAGCAGTTACGGAGCAGGGGGCAGAGGCTACAATGAGCAGTTCTTC; CDR3: CASSYGAGGRGYNEQFF
size: many; V: TRBV7-9; D: .; J: TRBJ2-5; DNA: TGTGCCAGCAGCTTGGCTAGCGCCTACCAAGAGACCCAGTACTTC; CDR3: CASSLASAYQETQYF
size: .; V: TRBV7-2; D: TRBD1; J: TRBJ1-2; DNA: TGTTCCAGCAGCCTAATTTACGGACAGGGAAACGAGGGCTACACCTTC; CDR3: CSSSLIYGQGNEGYTF
size: many; V: TRBV12-3/TRBV12-4; D: TRBD1; J: TRBJ2-1; DNA: TGTGCCAGCATCCCTTCTCCGGGACAGGGACCCTACAATGAGCAGTTCTTC; CDR3: CASIPSPGQGPYNEQFF
size: many; V: TRBV19; D: .; J: TRBJ2-7; DNA: TGTGCCAGTAGTGCGCGGGGGCGCACCTACGAGCAGTACTTC; CDR3: CASSARGRTYEQYF